Listed below are T cell receptor beta chains from one sample, sequenced in a study of blood T cells in healthy people across ages. TCRdb independently ran MiXCR on the 5' RACE reads; one entry per CDR3 protein. The data show around 690,000 distinct CDR3 sequences, roughly 58% seen once. The sequencing input was blood. The receptors originated from a man aged 60-69 years in good health. CDR3s include the opening cysteine and the closing phenylalanine or tryptophan. The D gene is left open where the match is weak. Rows give clone size only sometimes, using once, few, many, or a class for an expanded clone.

clone size: -; V gene: TRBV20-1; D gene: -; J gene: TRBJ1-2; CDR3 DNA: TGCAGTGCTAGCCTTCAAGGGGGGCATGGCTACACCTTC; CDR3 protein: CSASLQGGHGYTF
clone size: -; V gene: TRBV5-1; D gene: TRBD2; J gene: TRBJ2-7; CDR3 DNA: TGCGCCAGCAGCTCACTAGCGGGCTCCTACAATGAGCAGTACTTC; CDR3 protein: CASSSLAGSYNEQYF
clone size: -; V gene: TRBV5-1; D gene: -; J gene: TRBJ1-5; CDR3 DNA: TGCGCCAGCAGCTCAGGAGGGGGATACAATCAGCCCCAGCATTTT; CDR3 protein: CASSSGGGYNQPQHF
clone size: few; V gene: TRBV6-5; D gene: TRBD1; J gene: TRBJ1-2; CDR3 DNA: TGTGCCAGCAGCTACCGGGGACAGGATTATGGCTACACCTTC; CDR3 protein: CASSYRGQDYGYTF
clone size: -; V gene: TRBV2; D gene: -; J gene: TRBJ2-1; CDR3 DNA: TGTGCCAGCATGTCATACGGTGAGCAGTTCTTC; CDR3 protein: CASMSYGEQFF
clone size: -; V gene: TRBV7-2; D gene: TRBD1; J gene: TRBJ1-2; CDR3 DNA: TGTGCCAGCAGCTTAGAGGGGGACAGGGCTTATGGCTACACCTTC; CDR3 protein: CASSLEGDRAYGYTF
clone size: few; V gene: TRBV28; D gene: -; J gene: TRBJ1-2; CDR3 DNA: TGTGCCAGCAGTCTCTATGGCTACACCTTC; CDR3 protein: CASSLYGYTF
clone size: -; V gene: TRBV6-1; D gene: TRBD1; J gene: TRBJ2-3; CDR3 DNA: TGTGCCAGCAGTGTCGGGACAGGGGAAACAGATACGCAGTATTTT; CDR3 protein: CASSVGTGETDTQYF
clone size: -; V gene: TRBV20-1; D gene: TRBD2; J gene: TRBJ2-5; CDR3 DNA: TGCAGTGCTAGGCATATGCCGGGACTAGCGCCGGAGACCCAGTACTTC; CDR3 protein: CSARHMPGLAPETQYF
clone size: few; V gene: TRBV20-1; D gene: TRBD2; J gene: TRBJ2-5; CDR3 DNA: TGCAGTGCGCCTAGAATGGGACTAGCGAGGACCCACCAAGAGACCCAGTACTTC; CDR3 protein: CSAPRMGLARTHQETQYF
clone size: -; V gene: TRBV10-3; D gene: -; J gene: TRBJ2-3; CDR3 DNA: TGTGCCATCCGGGGGAGCAGGGGGGAGACAGATACGCAGTATTTT; CDR3 protein: CAIRGSRGETDTQYF